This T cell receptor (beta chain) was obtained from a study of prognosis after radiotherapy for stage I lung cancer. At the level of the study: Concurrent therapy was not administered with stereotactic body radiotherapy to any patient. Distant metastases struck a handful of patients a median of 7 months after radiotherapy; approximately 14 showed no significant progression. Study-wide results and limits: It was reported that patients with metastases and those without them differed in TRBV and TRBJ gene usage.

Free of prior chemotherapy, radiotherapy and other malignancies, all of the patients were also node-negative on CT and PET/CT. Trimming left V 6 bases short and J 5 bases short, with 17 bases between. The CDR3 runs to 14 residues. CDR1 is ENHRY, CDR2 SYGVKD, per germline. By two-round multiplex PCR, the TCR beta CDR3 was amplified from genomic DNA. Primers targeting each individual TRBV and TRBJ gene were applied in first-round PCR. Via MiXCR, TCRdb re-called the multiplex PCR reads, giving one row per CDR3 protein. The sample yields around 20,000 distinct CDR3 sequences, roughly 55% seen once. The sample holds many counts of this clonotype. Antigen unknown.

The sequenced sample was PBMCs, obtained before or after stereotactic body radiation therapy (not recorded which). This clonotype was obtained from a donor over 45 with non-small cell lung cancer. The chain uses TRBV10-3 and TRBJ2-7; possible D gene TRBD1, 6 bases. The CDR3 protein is CAISDRSVLDEQYF. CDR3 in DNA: TGTGCCATCAGCGACAGGAGCGTCCTAGACGAGCAGTACTTC.